The 10 T cell receptor beta chains below were found in one sample sequenced in a study of CD8 T cells in Susac syndrome (dated by TCRdb to about 2019). The library was generated by the immunoSEQ multiplex PCR assay. RNA was extracted with the RNeasy kit and about 0.5 to 1 ug was reverse transcribed using random hexamers. The public reads were reanalyzed by TCRdb: fastp trimming at Q25, MiXCR alignment, in-frame beta chains only. Rows are unified per CDR3 protein, each entry keeping the most common DNA and genes. This sample holds roughly 110,000 distinct CDR3 sequences; approximately 90% were observed only once. The ten largest account for 0.12% of the sample. Sequencing was carried out using CD8+ T cells from PBMCs. The receptors originated from a human donor in good health.

This rearrangement joins TRBV30 to TRBJ1-3; D unresolved. The ends were cut back, 0 bases at V and 2 bases at J, with 8 bases in the middle. The CDR3 extends over 14 amino acids. The germline V gene encodes CDR1 GTSNPN and CDR2 SVGIG (reference sequence). The CDR3 region has the DNA TGTGCCTGGAGTGTACCAAACGCTGGAAACACCATATATTTT. Protein sequence: CAWSVPNAGNTIYF.

The rearrangement uses TRBV29-1 and TRBJ2-1; the match to TRBD1 covers 9 bases. J lost 9 bases, V lost 8 bases, and 5 bases had no gene match. The V gene's germline CDR1 is SQVTM and CDR2 ANQGSEA. This CDR3 region has 11 residues. In nucleotides, the CDR3 is TGCAGCCCCGGGACAGGGACTGAGCAGTTCTTC. Residues: CSPGTGTEQFF.

The chain has TRBV29-1 and TRBJ2-6; 9 bases align to TRBD1. The CDR3 is 16 amino acids. The V and J ends lost 4 bases and 4 bases, in that order; junction bases with no gene match: 8. CDR1 and CDR2 from the germline V gene are SQVTM and ANQGSEA. This CDR3 reads CSVAGYRGHGANVLTF. The CDR3 DNA is TGCAGCGTTGCGGGCTACAGGGGGCACGGGGCCAACGTCCTGACTTTC. The variable domain in full, with the rest retrieved from reference TRBV29-1 and TRBJ2-6, is SAVISQKPSRDICQRGTSLTIQCQVDSQVTMMFWYRQQPGQSLTLIATANQGSEATYESGFVIDKFPISRPNLTFSTLTVSNMSPEDSSIYLCSVAGYRGHGANVLTFGAGSRLTVL.

The chain joins TRBV27 to TRBJ2-7, with TRBD1 matching 11 bases. This CDR3 has 16 residues. The V and J ends lost 5 bases and 4 bases, in that order; junction bases with no gene match: 10. Germline V lookup: CDR1 MNHEY, CDR2 SMNVEV (reference sequence). For the CDR3, the DNA is TGTGCCAGCAGTCCCCTGGGGACAGGGGGAGAATACGAGCAGTACTTC. It specifies CASSPLGTGGEYEQYF.

This clonotype was seen once. The V and J genes are TRBV10-3 and TRBJ2-6; possible D gene TRBD1, 5 bases. Germline values: CDR1 ENHRY, CDR2 SYGVKD. The CDR3 has 14 amino acids. The V gene lost 5 bases and the J gene lost 4 bases, with 9 bases spanning the gap. In nucleotides, the CDR3 is TGTGCCATCAGTTCAGGGCGAGGGGCCAACGTCCTGACTTTC. This sequence encodes CAISSGRGANVLTF.

This clonotype was found a few times. The rearrangement links TRBV21-1 to TRBJ2-1; the table's D call of TRBD2 was not tested on the DNA. TRBV21-1 is a pseudogene. There are 13 residues in the CDR3. CDR3 sequence (DNA): TGTGCCAGCAGCACGGGACTAGAAGATGAGCAGTTCTTC. As protein: CASSTGLEDEQFF.

The chain recombines TRBV6-6 with TRBJ2-7; the D is unclear. CDR3 length: 11 amino acids. The germline CDR1 and CDR2 sequences are MNHNY and SVGAGI (reference sequence). V lost 0 bases and J 5 bases, leaving 2 bases between the germline ends. CDR3 in amino acids: CASSYSDEQYF. Here the CDR3 DNA reads TGTGCCAGCAGTTACTCAGACGAGCAGTACTTC.

The chain carries TRBV7-2 and TRBJ2-4; no reliable D call. The V gene lost 1 base and the J gene lost 0 bases, with 7 bases spanning the gap. Germline CDR1 is SGHTA and CDR2 is FQGNSA. This CDR3 region has 15 residues. The CDR3 DNA follows: TGTGCCAGCAGCTTAGGTGGTCTAGCCAAAAACATTCAGTACTTC. Amino acid sequence: CASSLGGLAKNIQYF.

V is TRBV29-1 and J is TRBJ2-1; maybe TRBD1 (5 bases). The CDR3 sequence is 14 residues long. Trimming took off 7 bases at V and 5 bases at J, with 18 bases between the two ends. Germline CDR1 SQVTM, CDR2 ANQGSEA. Written as DNA, the CDR3 is TGCAGCGAACGAGCAACAGGTTTAGACAATGAGCAGTTCTTC. The encoded protein is CSERATGLDNEQFF.

J is TRBJ1-2 and V is TRBV30; D gene unclear. The V end was cut by 3 bases, the J end by 8 bases, with 19 bases between. Per germline, CDR1 GTSNPN and CDR2 SVGIG (reference sequence). The CDR3 runs to 14 residues. In nucleotides, the CDR3 is TGTGCCTGGAGGGGTCCTCCGTACGTCGACGGCTACACCTTC. Encoded protein: CAWRGPPYVDGYTF.